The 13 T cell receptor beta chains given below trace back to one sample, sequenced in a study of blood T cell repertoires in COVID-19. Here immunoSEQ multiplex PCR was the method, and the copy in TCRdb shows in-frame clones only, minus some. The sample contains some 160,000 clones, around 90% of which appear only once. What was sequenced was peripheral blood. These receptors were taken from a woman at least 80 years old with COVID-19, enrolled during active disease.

The CDR3 nucleotides are TGTGCCAGCAGCCAGACTAGCGGGAGGTCGGATACGCAGTATTTT. Amino acids: CASSQTSGRSDTQYF. J is TRBJ2-3 and V is TRBV9; 13 bases line up with TRBD2. The CDR3 loop spans 15 amino acids. CDR1 is SGDLS, CDR2 YYNGEE, per germline. With 4 bases clipped from V and 6 bases from J, the junction kept 5 bases outside the gene matches.

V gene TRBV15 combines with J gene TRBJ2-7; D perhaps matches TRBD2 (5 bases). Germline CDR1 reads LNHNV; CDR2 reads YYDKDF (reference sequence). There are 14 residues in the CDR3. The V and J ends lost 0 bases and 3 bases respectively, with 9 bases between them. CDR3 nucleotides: TGTGCCACCAGCAGAGAGGGTAGCGTCTACGAGCAGTACTTC. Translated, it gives CATSREGSVYEQYF.

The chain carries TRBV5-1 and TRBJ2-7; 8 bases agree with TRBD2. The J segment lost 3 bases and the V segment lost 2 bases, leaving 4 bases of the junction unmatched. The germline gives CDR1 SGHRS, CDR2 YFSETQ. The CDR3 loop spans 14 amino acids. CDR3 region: CASSFSGADYEQYF. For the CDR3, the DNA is TGCGCCAGCAGCTTTAGCGGGGCCGACTACGAGCAGTACTTC.

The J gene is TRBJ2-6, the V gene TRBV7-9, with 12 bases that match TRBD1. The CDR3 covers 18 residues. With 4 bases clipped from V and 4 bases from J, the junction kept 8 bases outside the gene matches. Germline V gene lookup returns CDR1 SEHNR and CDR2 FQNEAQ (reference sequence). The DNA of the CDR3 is TGTGCCAGCAGCTCGCCGGGACAGGGGGCTTTGGGGGCCAACGTCCTGACTTTC. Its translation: CASSSPGQGALGANVLTF.

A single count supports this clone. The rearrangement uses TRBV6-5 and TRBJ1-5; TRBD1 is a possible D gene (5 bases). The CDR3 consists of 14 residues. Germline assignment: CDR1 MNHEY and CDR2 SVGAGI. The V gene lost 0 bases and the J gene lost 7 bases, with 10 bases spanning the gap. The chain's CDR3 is CASSYSWGEQPQHF. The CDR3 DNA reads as TGTGCCAGCAGTTACTCGTGGGGGGAACAGCCCCAGCATTTT.

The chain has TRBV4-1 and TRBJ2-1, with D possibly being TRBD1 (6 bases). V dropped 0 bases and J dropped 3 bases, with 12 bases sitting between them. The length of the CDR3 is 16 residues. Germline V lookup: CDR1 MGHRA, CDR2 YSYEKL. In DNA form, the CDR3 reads TGCGCCAGCAGCCAAGAGCCCCAGGGGCTCTACAATGAGCAGTTCTTC. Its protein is CASSQEPQGLYNEQFF.

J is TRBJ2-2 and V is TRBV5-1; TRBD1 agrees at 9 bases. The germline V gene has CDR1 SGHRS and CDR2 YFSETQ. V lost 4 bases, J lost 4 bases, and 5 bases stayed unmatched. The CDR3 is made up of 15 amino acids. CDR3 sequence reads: CASSPDRGGTGELFF. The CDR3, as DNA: TGCGCCAGCAGCCCGGACAGGGGCGGCACCGGGGAGCTGTTTTTT.

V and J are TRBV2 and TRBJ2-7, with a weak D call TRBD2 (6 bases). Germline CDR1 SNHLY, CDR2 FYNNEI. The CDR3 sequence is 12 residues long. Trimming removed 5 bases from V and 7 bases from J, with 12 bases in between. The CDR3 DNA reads TGTGCCAGCAGTCGACTAGGGAGTGAGCAGTACTTC. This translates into CASSRLGSEQYF.

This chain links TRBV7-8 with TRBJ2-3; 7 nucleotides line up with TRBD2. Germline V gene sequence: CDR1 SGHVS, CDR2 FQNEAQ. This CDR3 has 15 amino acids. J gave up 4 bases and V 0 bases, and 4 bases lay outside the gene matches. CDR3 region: CASSLALGGADTQYF. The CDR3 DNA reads TGTGCCAGCAGCTTAGCCCTGGGAGGGGCAGATACGCAGTATTTT.

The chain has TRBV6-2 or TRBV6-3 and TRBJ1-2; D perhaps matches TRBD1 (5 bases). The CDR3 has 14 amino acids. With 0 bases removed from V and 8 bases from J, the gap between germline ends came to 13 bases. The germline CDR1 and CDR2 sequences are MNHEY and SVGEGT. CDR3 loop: CASSYSWGEGGYTF. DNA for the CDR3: TGTGCCAGCAGTTACTCGTGGGGGGAAGGGGGCTACACCTTC.

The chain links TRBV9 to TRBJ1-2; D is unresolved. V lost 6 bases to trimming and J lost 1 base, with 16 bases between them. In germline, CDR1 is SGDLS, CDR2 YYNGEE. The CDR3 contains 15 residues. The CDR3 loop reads CASKVLVALNYGYTF. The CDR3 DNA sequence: TGTGCCAGCAAAGTTTTGGTCGCACTTAACTATGGCTACACCTTC.

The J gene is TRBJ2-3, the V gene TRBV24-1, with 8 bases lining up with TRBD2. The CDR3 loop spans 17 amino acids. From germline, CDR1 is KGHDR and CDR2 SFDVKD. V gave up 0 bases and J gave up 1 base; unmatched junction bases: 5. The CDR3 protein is CATSDLGAGVGTDTQYF. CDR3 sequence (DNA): TGTGCCACCAGTGATTTGGGAGCGGGAGTAGGCACAGATACGCAGTATTTT.

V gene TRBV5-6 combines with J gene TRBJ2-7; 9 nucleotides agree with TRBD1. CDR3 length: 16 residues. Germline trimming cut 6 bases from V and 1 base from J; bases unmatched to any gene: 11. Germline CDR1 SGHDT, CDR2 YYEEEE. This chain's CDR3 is CASTRRSGQGSYEQYF. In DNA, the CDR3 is TGTGCCAGCACCCGGCGTTCGGGACAGGGTTCCTACGAGCAGTACTTC.